Listed below are T cell receptor beta chains from one sample, sequenced in a study of blood T cell repertoires in COVID-19. Sequencing used immunoSEQ multiplex PCR; TCRdb keeps in-frame clones, though not all of them. The data show 250,000 to 400,000 clones, 88% seen once. Sequencing input: peripheral blood. The source of these receptors is a woman aged 25-40 years with COVID-19, enrolled during active disease. CDR3s include the opening cysteine and the closing phenylalanine or tryptophan. The D gene is left open where the match is weak. Clone size is not always given. Where it is, it says once, few, many or a class for expanded clones.

TRBJ2-3 | TRBV5-8 | 17 | NA | NA | TGTGCCAGCAGTGACTTCCATCCCTCCCCTAGCACAGATACGCAGTATTTT | CASSDFHPSPSTDTQYF
TRBJ2-5 | TRBV24-1 | 15 | NA | TRBD1 | TGTGCCACCAGTGATTGGTCAGGGGGCGGGGAGACCCAGTACTTC | CATSDWSGGGETQYF
TRBJ2-7 | TRBV29-1 | 14 | NA | TRBD1 | TGCAGCGTTGTCCATGGGGACAGCTCCTACGAGCAGTACTTC | CSVVHGDSSYEQYF
TRBJ1-4 | TRBV9 | 14 | NA | NA | TGTGCCAGCAGCGATGACGGGGGAGATGAAAAACTGTTTTTT | CASSDDGGDEKLFF
TRBJ1-6 | TRBV5-5 | 8 | NA | NA | TGTGCCAGCCTCCCCCTCCACTTT | CASLPLHF
TRBJ2-3 | TRBV25-1 | 15 | NA | TRBD2 | TGTGCCAGCAGTGATCTAGCGGGGGGGACAGATACGCAGTATTTT | CASSDLAGGTDTQYF
TRBJ1-2 | TRBV6-5 | 13 | NA | NA | TGTGCCAGCAGGGGGGGGCCTGACTATGGCTACACCTTC | CASRGGPDYGYTF
TRBJ1-2 | TRBV6-1 | 15 | NA | NA | TGTGCCAGCAGTGAAGGTCTGCGGCTTCGGTATGGCTACACCTTC | CASSEGLRLRYGYTF
TRBJ1-6 | TRBV5-1 | 17 | NA | NA | TGCGCCAGCAGCTTGGAATTTATGGGGGCAGGACGGTCACCCCTCCACTTT | CASSLEFMGAGRSPLHF
TRBJ1-3 | TRBV25-1 | 15 | few | NA | TGTGCCAGCAGTGAATTCACAGGGCCCGGAAACACCATATATTTT | CASSEFTGPGNTIYF
TRBJ2-2 | TRBV7-2 | 13 | NA | NA | TGTGCCAGCAGCTTATCAGGGACCGGGGAGCTGTTTTTT | CASSLSGTGELFF
TRBJ1-1 | TRBV9 | 14 | NA | TRBD1 | TGTGCCAGCAGCACCAGCGGGACAGGCTCTGAAGCTTTCTTT | CASSTSGTGSEAFF
TRBJ1-1 | TRBV30 | 15 | NA | TRBD1 | TGTGCCTGGAGTGACTTGGGGACAGGGGGCACTGAAGCTTTCTTT | CAWSDLGTGGTEAFF
TRBJ1-1 | TRBV2 | 14 | NA | NA | TGTGCCAGCAGTGACAGGGATATCGTCCCTGAAGCTTTCTTT | CASSDRDIVPEAFF
TRBJ2-1 | TRBV28 | 14 | NA | TRBD2 | TGTGCCAGCAGAGGGACTAGCGGGGGTAATGAGCAGTTCTTC | CASRGTSGGNEQFF
TRBJ2-5 | TRBV19 | 20 | NA | NA | TGTGCCAGTAGTAACTGGGCCGGGAAGGCAGGAGTGAGATTCCAAGAGACCCAGTACTTC | CASSNWAGKAGVRFQETQYF
TRBJ1-2 | TRBV2 | 16 | NA | TRBD1 | TGTGCCAGCAGTGAAGGGCCAGGGGGCACGATCTTACGCTACACCTTC | CASSEGPGGTILRYTF
TRBJ1-1 | TRBV5-1 | 15 | NA | NA | TGCGCCAGCAGCTTGTTTGGGCCCGCGAACACTGAAGCTTTCTTT | CASSLFGPANTEAFF
TRBJ2-5 | TRBV15 | 15 | NA | TRBD2 | TGTGCCACCAGCCCCGGGACTAGCGGGGAAGAGACCCAGTACTTC | CATSPGTSGEETQYF
TRBJ2-2 | TRBV9 | 14 | NA | TRBD2 | TGTGCCAGCAGCGCGGGGGGATACACCGGGGAGCTGTTTTTT | CASSAGGYTGELFF
TRBJ2-5 | TRBV7-2 | 14 | NA | TRBD1 | TGTGCCAGCAGCAGGACAGGGGGTGAAGAGACCCAGTACTTC | CASSRTGGEETQYF
TRBJ1-1 | TRBV2 | 14 | once | NA | TGTGCCAGCGGCGGTCTGACAGATACAACTGAAGCTTTCTTT | CASGGLTDTTEAFF
TRBJ2-7 | TRBV7-2 | 14 | NA | TRBD1 | TGTGCCAGCAGCTTAGGGACAGGGCCCTACGAGCAGTACTTC | CASSLGTGPYEQYF
TRBJ2-2 | TRBV24-1 | 14 | NA | TRBD1 | TGTGCCACCAGTGATTTGACAGGGGTCCGGGAGCTGTTTTTT | CATSDLTGVRELFF
TRBJ1-5 | TRBV19 | 15 | NA | NA | TGTGCCAGTAGTATAGGGCGGGGGCCCAATCAGCCCCAGCATTTT | CASSIGRGPNQPQHF
TRBJ1-6 | TRBV18 | 18 | NA | TRBD1 | TGTGCCAGCTCCCGGACCGGGACAGGGGGCTACGGCAACTCACCCCTCCACTTT | CASSRTGTGGYGNSPLHF
TRBJ2-7 | TRBV2 | 14 | NA | TRBD1 | TGTGCCAGCGGGGTCGAGACAGGGCCCTACGAGCAGTACTTC | CASGVETGPYEQYF
TRBJ1-2 | TRBV5-5 | 12 | NA | NA | TGTGCCAGCAGCTTGGGCAGCTATGGCTACACCTTC | CASSLGSYGYTF
TRBJ1-4 | TRBV5-1 | 14 | NA | NA | TGCGCCAGCAGCTTGGAAGCTAGAAATGAAAAACTGTTTTTT | CASSLEARNEKLFF
TRBJ1-1 | TRBV5-6 | 14 | NA | TRBD1 | TGTGCCAGCAGCTTAGACAGGGGGCGTACTGAAGCTTTCTTT | CASSLDRGRTEAFF
TRBJ2-3 | TRBV5-1 | 16 | NA | TRBD1 | TGCGCCAGCAGCTTTAAGGGACAGACATCCACAGATACGCAGTATTTT | CASSFKGQTSTDTQYF
TRBJ2-1 | TRBV2 | 13 | NA | NA | TGTGCCAGCAGCCAGGGGAACCACAATGAGCAGTTCTTC | CASSQGNHNEQFF
TRBJ2-7 | TRBV7-9 | 14 | NA | TRBD1 | TGTGCCAGCAGCTTAAGACAGGGCTCCTACGAGCAGTACTTC | CASSLRQGSYEQYF
TRBJ2-3 | TRBV9 | 15 | NA | TRBD2 | TGTGCCAGCAGCGTAAACAGCGGGGAAGGAGATACGCAGTATTTT | CASSVNSGEGDTQYF
TRBJ2-3 | TRBV6-5 | 14 | NA | NA | TGTGCCAGCAGTTCGCAGGGGCAGGCAGATACGCAGTATTTT | CASSSQGQADTQYF
TRBJ2-1 | TRBV6-2/TRBV6-3 | 18 | once | TRBD2 | TGTGCCAGCAGTCCGACTAGCGGGGGTCCCAGCTCCTACAATGAGCAGTTCTTC | CASSPTSGGPSSYNEQFF
TRBJ1-1 | TRBV27 | 13 | NA | NA | TGTGCCAGCAGTTTAACGAGGAACACTGAAGCTTTCTTT | CASSLTRNTEAFF
TRBJ2-7 | TRBV29-1 | 13 | NA | TRBD1 | TGCAGCGCCCCGGGACAGAATGGTCGTGAGCAGTACTTC | CSAPGQNGREQYF
TRBJ2-3 | TRBV9 | 17 | NA | TRBD2 | TGTGCCAGCAGCCAGGGACTAGCGGGGGGTAGCACAGATACGCAGTATTTT | CASSQGLAGGSTDTQYF
TRBJ2-7 | TRBV7-9 | 16 | NA | NA | TGTGCCAGCAGCTCACACAGGGAAACGGTCTTTTACGAGCAGTACTTC | CASSSHRETVFYEQYF
TRBJ1-2 | TRBV7-9 | 15 | NA | TRBD1 | TGTGCCAGCAGCTTAGGCAGGGGGCGAGGCTATGGCTACACCTTC | CASSLGRGRGYGYTF
TRBJ1-6 | TRBV27 | 14 | NA | NA | TGTGCCAGCAGTTTAGCAGGGATTGGGATACCCCTCCACTTT | CASSLAGIGIPLHF